This T cell receptor (beta chain) was documented in a study of vaccination and CD4 T cells after COVID-19. Turning to the study itself: Two Hispanic individuals were among six male and four female convalescent patients. Stimulation of cells relied on overlapping spike peptides derived from SARS-CoV-2, HCoV-NL63, HCoV-OC43 and HCoV-229E. Following dose two, a median approximately 72 days (range 14 to 241) passed before post-vaccine samples were taken.

This CDR3 has 11 residues. V was shortened by 8 bases and J by 7 bases, with 14 bases between the two germline ends. The germline gives CDR1 GTSNPN, CDR2 SVGIG (reference sequence). Noted treatment: roughly ten-day PBMC culture with coronavirus spike peptide pools or control peptides (ViraFEST assay). This clonotype has more than one count but fewer than ten. The target antigen is unknown. The Oncomine TCR Beta short-read assay was applied to DNA of cultured CD4+ T cells. TCRdb analysed the PCR reads with MiXCR anew, one entry per CDR3 protein. Among 3,100 or so distinct CDR3 sequences listed, about 80% were seen once.

The source material was CD4+ T cells from blood, cultured in vitro. The chain carries TRBV30 and TRBJ1-2, with D unresolved. This clonotype was obtained from a human donor who had recovered from COVID-19. The CDR3 DNA follows: TGTGCCGCCCCGGAGGGAGGTGGCTACACCTTC. It specifies CAAPEGGGYTF. The whole variable domain, remainder taken from reference TRBV30 and TRBJ1-2, is SQTIHQWPATLVQPVGSPLSLECTVEGTSNPNLYWYRQAAGRGLQLLFYSVGIGQISSEVPQNLSASRPQDRQFILSSKKLLLSDSGFYLCAAPEGGGYTFGSGTRLTVV.